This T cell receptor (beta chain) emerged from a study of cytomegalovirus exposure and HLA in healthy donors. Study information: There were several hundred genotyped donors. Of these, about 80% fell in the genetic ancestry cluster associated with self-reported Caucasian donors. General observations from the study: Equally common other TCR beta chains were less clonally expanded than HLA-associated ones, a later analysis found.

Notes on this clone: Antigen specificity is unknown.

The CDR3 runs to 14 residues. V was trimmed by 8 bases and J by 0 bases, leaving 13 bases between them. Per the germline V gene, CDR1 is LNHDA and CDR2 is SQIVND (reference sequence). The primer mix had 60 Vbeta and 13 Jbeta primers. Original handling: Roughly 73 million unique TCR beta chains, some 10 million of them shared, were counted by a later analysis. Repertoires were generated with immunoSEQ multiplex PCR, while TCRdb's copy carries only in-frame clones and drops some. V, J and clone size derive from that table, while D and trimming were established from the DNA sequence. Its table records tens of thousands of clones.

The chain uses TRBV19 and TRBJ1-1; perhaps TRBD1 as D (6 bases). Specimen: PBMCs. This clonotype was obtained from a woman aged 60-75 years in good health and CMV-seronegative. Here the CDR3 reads CASREGVVNTEAFF. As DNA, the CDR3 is TGTGCCAGTCGTGAGGGGGTGGTGAACACTGAAGCTTTCTTT.